Below are 13 T cell receptor beta chains sequenced from a single sample in a study of human T cells and chemical hapten exposure. The time point here: healthy volunteer bleed at 2 weeks. Sequencing started from total RNA isolated from unfractionated whole blood. TCRdb recomputed calls from the RACE reads with MiXCR, one row per CDR3 protein. The table shows 75,000 to 100,000 distinct CDR3 sequences, with approximately 8.2% occurring only once. Input material: whole blood. These receptors were obtained from a female donor in good health. Some clones in this sample may be carry-over from other donors' samples.

This clonotype occurred a few times. The chain joins TRBV24-1 to TRBJ1-1; D not certain. The V gene's germline CDR1 is KGHDR and CDR2 SFDVKD. This CDR3 has 13 residues. V was trimmed by 6 bases and J by 1 base, leaving 8 bases between them. The CDR3: CATSNSQNTEAFF. CDR3 coding DNA: TGTGCCACCAGTAACAGCCAGAACACTGAAGCTTTCTTT.

The V gene is TRBV2, the J gene TRBJ2-7; D perhaps matches TRBD1 (6 bases). Trimming removed 8 bases at V and 1 base at J, with 15 bases between. The CDR3 has 14 residues. Germline V gives CDR1 SNHLY, CDR2 FYNNEI. The CDR3 loop is CASFGTSGSYEQYF. DNA of the CDR3: TGTGCCAGCTTTGGGACAAGTGGATCCTACGAGCAGTACTTC.

This chain uses TRBV20-1 with TRBJ2-7; perhaps TRBD1 as D (5 bases). Per germline, CDR1 DFQATT and CDR2 SNEGSKA (reference sequence). The V end was cut by 0 bases, the J end by 2 bases, with 11 bases between. CDR3 length: 14 residues. The DNA for the CDR3 is TGCAGTGCTAGAGAAAACAGGACCCCCTACGAGCAGTACTTC. Amino acids: CSARENRTPYEQYF.

This sequence joins TRBV9 and TRBJ2-2; TRBD1 is a possible D gene (6 bases). V lost 3 bases to trimming and J lost 2 bases, with 11 bases between them. This CDR3 contains 15 residues. Germline CDR1 is SGDLS and CDR2 is YYNGEE. The CDR3 spells CASSAGTINTGELFF. CDR3 DNA sequence: TGTGCCAGCAGCGCCGGGACAATAAACACCGGGGAGCTGTTTTTT.

This clonotype was counted between two and nine times. The chain combines TRBV5-1 with TRBJ2-3, with 7 bases that match TRBD2. CDR3 size: 14 residues. The germline CDR1 and CDR2 sequences are SGHRS and YFSETQ. V dropped 4 bases and J dropped 1; count of bases not matched to a gene: 3. CDR3 nucleotide sequence: TGCGCCAGCAGCAAAACTAGCGGCACAGATACGCAGTATTTT. Translation: CASSKTSGTDTQYF.

This clonotype was found a few times. The gene calls are TRBV20-1 and TRBJ2-1; weak D call: TRBD1 (6 bases). V lost 5 bases, J lost 8 bases, and 16 bases lay in between. CDR3 length: 13 residues. Germline CDR1 and CDR2: DFQATT and SNEGSKA (reference sequence). The CDR3 coding sequence is TGCAGTGCTGGGTCCCCTGCAGGGGATGAGCAGTTCTTC. Its protein is CSAGSPAGDEQFF.

This clonotype was observed many times. The rearrangement links TRBV2 to TRBJ1-1; TRBD1 aligns across 9 bases. J gave up 1 base and V 6 bases, and 3 bases lay outside the gene matches. CDR3 length: 14 residues. The germline CDR1 and CDR2 sequences are SNHLY and FYNNEI. The CDR3 region has the DNA TGTGCCAGCAGCCGGGACAGGGAGAACACTGAAGCTTTCTTT. Protein product: CASSRDRENTEAFF. Full variable domain (remainder filled in from reference TRBV2 and TRBJ1-1): EPEVTQTPSHQVTQMGQEVILRCVPISNHLYFYWYRQILGQKVEFLVSFYNNEISEKSEIFDDQFSVERPDGSNFTLKIRSTKLEDSAMYFCASSRDRENTEAFFGQGTRLTVV.

In its sample, this clonotype was seen a few times. The rearrangement joins TRBV28 to TRBJ2-3; weak D call: TRBD2 (5 bases). Trimming removed 7 bases at V and 4 bases at J, with 18 bases between. This CDR3 contains 15 residues. Germline V gene lookup returns CDR1 MDHEN and CDR2 SYDVKM. The CDR3 bases are TGTGCCAGCACCCCTCTTAGGGAGAGGCCAGATACGCAGTATTTT. This translates into CASTPLRERPDTQYF.

This chain uses TRBV6-1 with TRBJ2-3; maybe TRBD1 (5 bases). From germline, CDR1 is MNHNS and CDR2 SASEGT. Deletions cut 1 base from V and 3 bases from J, with 17 bases between. This CDR3 contains 17 residues. CDR3 protein: CASSEDSRAFITDTQYF. CDR3 sequence (DNA): TGTGCCAGCAGTGAAGATAGCAGGGCGTTTATAACAGATACGCAGTATTTT.

This clonotype occurred a few times. V usage is TRBV28 and J usage is TRBJ1-2; a weak D match, TRBD1 (6 bases). Per the germline V gene, CDR1 is MDHEN and CDR2 is SYDVKM. V was cut by 7 bases and J by 4 bases, with 10 bases left in between. The CDR3 has 12 amino acids. The CDR3 sequence is CASTQGTYGYTF. The CDR3, as DNA: TGTGCCAGCACACAGGGTACCTATGGCTACACCTTC.

This clonotype was seen a few times. The genes are TRBV28 and TRBJ2-7, with 7 bases aligning to TRBD1. Germline V gene sequence: CDR1 MDHEN, CDR2 SYDVKM. The CDR3 extends over 15 amino acids. The V segment lost 7 bases and the J segment 4 bases; nucleotides outside the gene matches: 13. In DNA form, the CDR3 reads TGTGCCAGCATCGAGGCCGGGACAGTAATATACGAGCAGTACTTC. The encoded protein is CASIEAGTVIYEQYF.

The chain carries TRBV19 and TRBJ2-1; tentatively, D is TRBD2 (6 bases). Germline values: CDR1 LNHDA, CDR2 SQIVND (reference sequence). The ends were cut back, 3 bases at V and 5 bases at J, with 14 bases in the middle. This CDR3 has 15 amino acids. The CDR3 sequence is CASSIGAGFDNEQFF. As DNA, the CDR3 is TGTGCCAGTAGTATTGGGGCGGGATTCGACAATGAGCAGTTCTTC.

This clonotype was observed a handful of times. This chain connects TRBV11-2 to TRBJ2-3; 8 nucleotides line up with TRBD2. This CDR3 comprises 18 residues. V shed 3 bases, J shed 3 bases, and the junction held 14 bases outside the gene matches. Per germline, CDR1 SGHAT and CDR2 FQNNGV. CDR3: CASSLPTYAGGGTDTQYF. CDR3 bases: TGTGCCAGCAGCTTGCCCACTTATGCGGGAGGAGGTACAGATACGCAGTATTTT. Filled out from reference TRBV11-2 and TRBJ2-3, the complete variable domain reads EAGVAQSPRYKIIEKRQSVAFWCNPISGHATLYWYQQILGQGPKLLIQFQNNGVVDDSQLPKDRFSAERLKGVDSTLKIQPAKLEDSAVYLCASSLPTYAGGGTDTQYFGPGTRLTVL.